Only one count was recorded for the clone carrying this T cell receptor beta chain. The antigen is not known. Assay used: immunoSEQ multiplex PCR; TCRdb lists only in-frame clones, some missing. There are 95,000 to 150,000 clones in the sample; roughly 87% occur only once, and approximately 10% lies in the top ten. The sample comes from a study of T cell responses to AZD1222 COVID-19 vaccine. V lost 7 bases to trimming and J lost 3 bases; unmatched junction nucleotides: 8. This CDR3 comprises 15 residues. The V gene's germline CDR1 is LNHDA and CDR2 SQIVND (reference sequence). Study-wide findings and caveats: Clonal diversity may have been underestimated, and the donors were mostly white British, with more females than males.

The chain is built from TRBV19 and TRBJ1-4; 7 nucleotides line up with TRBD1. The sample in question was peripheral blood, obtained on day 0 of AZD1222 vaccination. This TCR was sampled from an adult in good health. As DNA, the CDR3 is TGTGCCAGTACCCAGGGGGGGGCGGCTAATGAAAAACTGTTTTTT. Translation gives CASTQGGAANEKLFF.